Below are 27 T cell receptor beta chains sequenced from a single sample in a study of control samples from healthy donors and cancer patients. The repertoire was sequenced with immunoSEQ multiplex PCR; TCRdb's copy has only in-frame clones and lacks some. Of hundreds of thousands of clones listed, almost 85% are singletons. Sequencing was carried out using PBMCs. The receptors were gathered from a woman aged 55-75 years with lung cancer.

The chain employs TRBV3-1 (or the pseudogene TRBV3-2) and TRBJ1-2; no reliable D call. Between the trimmed V and J ends, which lost 1 base and 5 bases, there was a span of 5 bases. The CDR3 length is 12 residues. CDR1 is LGHDT, CDR2 YNNKEL, per germline (reference sequence). The CDR3 DNA reads as TGTGCCAGCAGCCAAGTAACATATGGCTACACCTTC. It translates to CASSQVTYGYTF.

This clone was recorded only once. The chain joins TRBV18 to TRBJ2-7, with TRBD2 as a possible D gene (5 bases). This CDR3 contains 13 residues. CDR1 and CDR2 (germline): KGHSH, LQKENI. V lost 3 bases, J lost 6 bases, and 12 bases lay in between. This chain's CDR3 is CASSPLATPEQYF. Here the CDR3 DNA reads TGTGCCAGCTCACCCCTAGCCACGCCCGAGCAGTACTTC.

The chain has TRBV27 and TRBJ1-6, with D possibly being TRBD1 (6 bases). The V end was cut by 5 bases, the J end by 7 bases, with 18 bases between. The germline CDR1 and CDR2 sequences are MNHEY and SMNVEV (reference sequence). This CDR3 has 16 amino acids. The CDR3 region is CASSRQVRVRNSPLHF. For the CDR3, the DNA is TGTGCCAGCAGTAGACAGGTGCGGGTTAGGAATTCACCCCTCCACTTT.

The rearrangement uses TRBV5-6 and TRBJ2-2; D ambiguous. Germline assignment: CDR1 SGHDT and CDR2 YYEEEE. The CDR3 runs to 14 residues. Trimming shortened V by 2 bases and J by 3 bases, and 8 bases separated the two germline ends. CDR3 sequence: CASSFQVHTGELFF. The CDR3, as DNA: TGTGCCAGCAGCTTTCAGGTTCACACCGGGGAGCTGTTTTTT.

The chain couples TRBV30 to TRBJ2-3; 7 nucleotides match TRBD2. V was pared by 4 bases and J by 2 bases, with 6 bases of the junction left unmatched. The CDR3 totals 14 residues. The germline gives CDR1 GTSNPN, CDR2 SVGIG (reference sequence). CDR3 amino acids: CAWTRAGITDTQYF. For the CDR3, the DNA is TGTGCCTGGACCAGAGCGGGGATCACAGATACGCAGTATTTT.

V is TRBV9 and J is TRBJ1-2; TRBD1 matches 10 bases. Looked up from germline, CDR1 is SGDLS and CDR2 is YYNGEE. The CDR3 extends over 17 amino acids. J gave up 8 bases and V 3 bases, and 16 bases lay outside the gene matches. Here the CDR3 DNA reads TGTGCCAGCAGCGCAGACCCGAGGGGGACAGGGGAGGGAGGCTACACCTTC. Protein sequence: CASSADPRGTGEGGYTF.

The chain is built from TRBV19 and TRBJ1-5; possible D gene TRBD1, 5 bases. V shed 3 bases and J shed 9 bases, with 24 bases lying between them. Germline values: CDR1 LNHDA, CDR2 SQIVND (reference sequence). This CDR3 is built from 17 residues. CDR3: CASSMGGVGADRSPQHF. The CDR3 DNA reads TGTGCCAGTAGTATGGGAGGGGTCGGGGCAGACCGCTCGCCCCAGCATTTT. Together with reference TRBV19 and TRBJ1-5, the CDR3 gives the full variable domain: DGGITQSPKYLFRKEGQNVTLSCEQNLNHDAMYWYRQDPGQGLRLIYYSQIVNDFQKGDIAEGYSVSREKKESFPLTVTSAQKNPTAFYLCASSMGGVGADRSPQHFGDGTRLSIL.

There are a few counts of this clone. The chain uses TRBV2 and TRBJ2-5, with D perhaps matching TRBD1 or TRBD2 (5 bases each). V was cut by 0 bases and J by 5 bases, with 10 bases left in between. The CDR3 has 14 residues. Germline V gene data show CDR1 as SNHLY and CDR2 as FYNNEI. The CDR3 nucleotides are TGTGCCAGCAGTGAAGCGGGGGTCGGGGAGACCCAGTACTTC. Translating gives CASSEAGVGETQYF.

This clone came up a few times. V gene TRBV2 combines with J gene TRBJ1-1, with D maybe TRBD1 (6 bases). The CDR3 spans 14 residues. From germline, CDR1 is SNHLY and CDR2 FYNNEI. V was shortened by 4 bases and J by 5 bases, with 14 bases between the two germline ends. The CDR3 DNA reads TGTGCCAGCAGTGCCAACAGGGCGGTGACTGAAGCTTTCTTT. Translated, it gives CASSANRAVTEAFF.

The chain is built from TRBV5-6 and TRBJ1-4; no reliable D call. Germline assignment: CDR1 SGHDT and CDR2 YYEEEE. V lost 0 bases, J lost 8 bases, and 11 bases lay in between. The CDR3 runs 14 residues. The CDR3 coding sequence is TGTGCCAGCAGCTTGGGACGACGAGGGGAAAAACTGTTTTTT. Translated: CASSLGRRGEKLFF.

The chain employs TRBV5-6 and TRBJ2-7; D is uncertain. Germline assignment: CDR1 SGHDT and CDR2 YYEEEE. The germline V and J ends were trimmed by 5 bases and 2 bases, with 11 bases remaining between them. The CDR3 extends over 13 amino acids. The CDR3 nucleotides read TGTGCCAGCAGACGGGTGGCTACCTACGAGCAGTACTTC. Residues: CASRRVATYEQYF.

Only one count was recorded for this clone. Other nucleotide sequences from this sample produce the same CDR3. The chain recombines TRBV4-2 with TRBJ2-7; the match to TRBD2 covers 8 bases. Germline CDR1 LGHNA, CDR2 YNFKEQ. V dropped 1 base and J dropped 0; count of bases not matched to a gene: 2. This CDR3 contains 15 residues. The DNA of the CDR3 is TGTGCCAGCAGCCAAGCGGGAGGGCTCTCCTACGAGCAGTACTTC. The encoded protein is CASSQAGGLSYEQYF.

The rearrangement uses TRBV7-8 and TRBJ1-2; perhaps TRBD1 as D (5 bases). CDR1 is SGHVS, CDR2 FQNEAQ, per germline. The CDR3 consists of 14 residues. The ends were cut back, 3 bases at V and 2 bases at J, with 10 bases in the middle. CDR3 sequence (DNA): TGTGCCAGCAGCTTGGGTCGGGGGAACTATGGCTACACCTTC. Its translation: CASSLGRGNYGYTF. The full variable domain, its missing parts supplied by reference TRBV7-8 and TRBJ1-2, is GAGVSQSPRYKVAKRGQDVALRCDPISGHVSLFWYQQALGQGPEFLTYFQNEAQLDKSGLPSDRFFAERPEGSVSTLKIQRTQQEDSAVYLCASSLGRGNYGYTFGSGTRLTVV.

In this sample, this clone turned up once. The rearrangement links TRBV2 to TRBJ1-6; tentative D call: TRBD1 (5 bases). V gave up 4 bases and J gave up 10 bases, with 11 bases separating them. CDR3 length: 13 amino acids. Germline CDR1 is SNHLY and CDR2 is FYNNEI. The CDR3 region is CASSVGRGSPLHF. Here the CDR3 DNA reads TGTGCCAGCAGTGTGGGGAGGGGATCACCCCTCCACTTT.

J is TRBJ1-6 and V is TRBV9; a weak D match, TRBD1 (6 bases). Trimming removed 3 bases from V and 10 bases from J, with 17 bases in between. The CDR3 consists of 15 residues. The germline V gene has CDR1 SGDLS and CDR2 YYNGEE. CDR3 in DNA: TGTGCCAGCAGCGCAAAACAGGGAGTCGGATCACCCCTCCACTTT. It is translated as CASSAKQGVGSPLHF.

In its sample, this clone was seen a few times. The chain uses TRBV4-1 and TRBJ1-4; no clear D. V was trimmed by 3 bases and J by 8 bases, leaving 10 bases between them. Per the germline V gene, CDR1 is MGHRA and CDR2 is YSYEKL. CDR3 length: 13 residues. The CDR3 is CASSHLLGEKLFF. For the CDR3, the DNA is TGCGCCAGCAGCCATTTACTGGGGGAAAAACTGTTTTTT.

The genes are TRBV16 and TRBJ1-5, with TRBD1 matching over 11 bases. The CDR3 has 15 amino acids. Unmatched junction bases numbered 6, after V lost 4 bases and J lost 7 bases. Germline loops: CDR1 KGHSY, CDR2 FQNENV. CDR3 region: CASSRDRGGRQPQHF. CDR3 nucleotides: TGTGCCAGCAGCCGGGACAGGGGGGGGCGGCAGCCCCAGCATTTT.

The genes are TRBV30 and TRBJ2-5; a weak D match, TRBD2 (6 bases). Germline loops: CDR1 GTSNPN, CDR2 SVGIG (reference sequence). This CDR3 region has 14 residues. Trimming left V 1 base short and J 1 base short, with 10 bases between. The CDR3 DNA reads as TGTGCCTGGAGTGCTACGGGACTCCAAGAGACCCAGTACTTC. Protein: CAWSATGLQETQYF. The whole variable domain, filled in from reference TRBV30 and TRBJ2-5, reads SQTIHQWPATLVQPVGSPLSLECTVEGTSNPNLYWYRQAAGRGLQLLFYSVGIGQISSEVPQNLSASRPQDRQFILSSKKLLLSDSGFYLCAWSATGLQETQYFGPGTRLLVL.

The rearrangement links TRBV28 to TRBJ1-2; D gene ambiguous. This CDR3 is built from 13 residues. Germline CDR1 and CDR2: MDHEN and SYDVKM. Trimming left V 7 bases short and J 6 bases short, with 15 bases between. The CDR3 nucleotides read TGTGCCAGCACCCCCCGGGCAATAGATGGCTACACCTTC. It encodes CASTPRAIDGYTF.

The gene calls are TRBV2 and TRBJ2-7; a possible D gene is TRBD1 (6 bases). The V gene lost 5 bases and the J gene lost 7 bases, with 9 bases spanning the gap. Germline V gene sequence: CDR1 SNHLY, CDR2 FYNNEI. The CDR3 extends over 11 amino acids. In DNA form, the CDR3 reads TGTGCCAGCAGTCAAGGGGGTGAGCAGTACTTC. Residues: CASSQGGEQYF.

This chain connects TRBV25-1 to TRBJ1-5; D is perhaps TRBD1 (6 bases). The length of the CDR3 is 16 residues. Per germline, CDR1 MGHDK and CDR2 SYGVNS. V lost 3 bases to trimming and J lost 0 bases, with 12 bases between them. CDR3 amino acids: CASSDSRGGSNQPQHF. CDR3 DNA sequence: TGTGCCAGCAGTGATTCCCGAGGGGGTAGCAATCAGCCCCAGCATTTT.

This chain joins TRBV27 and TRBJ2-2, with 7 bases identical to TRBD2. The germline V gene encodes CDR1 MNHEY and CDR2 SMNVEV (reference sequence). With V trimmed by 5 bases and J by 0 bases, 6 bases remained unmatched. The CDR3 has 16 residues. The CDR3 loop reads CASSPGGTANTGELFF. CDR3 bases: TGTGCCAGCAGTCCGGGAGGAACCGCGAACACCGGGGAGCTGTTTTTT.

The V call is TRBV3-1 (or the pseudogene TRBV3-2), the J call TRBJ1-2, with D unresolved. The germline V and J ends were trimmed by 1 base and 4 bases, with 22 bases remaining between them. The CDR3 covers 18 residues. From germline, CDR1 is LGHDT and CDR2 YNNKEL (reference sequence). CDR3 DNA sequence: TGTGCCAGCAGCCAAGGTCTCACCCAGGAACAGCTCTCCTATGGCTACACCTTC. This translates into CASSQGLTQEQLSYGYTF.

The V gene is TRBV7-9, the J gene TRBJ2-1, with D possibly being TRBD2 (6 bases). V lost 1 base and J lost 12, with 10 bases in between. The CDR3 is 12 amino acids. CDR1 and CDR2 (germline): SEHNR, FQNEAQ (reference sequence). CDR3 residues: CASSLVEGRQFF. The CDR3 DNA is TGTGCCAGCAGCTTAGTGGAGGGTCGGCAGTTCTTC. Filled out from reference TRBV7-9 and TRBJ2-1, the complete variable domain reads DTGVSQNPRHKITKRGQNVTFRCDPISEHNRLYWYRQTLGQGPEFLTYFQNEAQLEKSRLLSDRFSAERPKGSFSTLEIQRTEQGDSAMYLCASSLVEGRQFFGPGTRLTVL.

CDR3 DNA sequence: TGTGCCAGTACCTCACTGTCTGGGCGAAATCAGCCCCAGCATTTT. It yields the protein CASTSLSGRNQPQHF. This rearrangement joins TRBV19 to TRBJ1-5; no reliable D call. Germline V lookup: CDR1 LNHDA, CDR2 SQIVND (reference sequence). V lost 7 bases to trimming and J lost 4 bases, with 17 bases between them. This CDR3 comprises 15 residues.

The chain carries TRBV3-1 (or the pseudogene TRBV3-2) and TRBJ2-5; D gene unclear. With 0 bases removed from V and 6 bases from J, the gap between germline ends came to 8 bases. The CDR3 runs 13 residues. In germline, CDR1 is LGHDT, CDR2 YNNKEL (reference sequence). This CDR3 reads CASSQDTAQTQYF. The CDR3, as DNA: TGTGCCAGCAGCCAAGATACCGCGCAGACCCAGTACTTC.

This chain links TRBV5-1 with TRBJ1-1; unclear D gene. The CDR3 has 14 residues. The germline gives CDR1 SGHRS, CDR2 YFSETQ. Trimming stripped 4 bases from V and 0 bases from J, with 10 bases between. CDR3 sequence reads: CASSARDMNTEAFF. DNA of the CDR3: TGCGCCAGCAGCGCCCGGGATATGAACACTGAAGCTTTCTTT.